This TCR beta chain was obtained from a study of long-term antiretroviral therapy in people with HIV. General study points: Controls had broader CDR3 length ranges than HIV repertoires did.

V shed 7 bases and J 0 bases; nucleotides not matched to a gene: 4. Germline V CDR1 and CDR2: MNHNS, SASEGT. The CDR3 runs 15 residues. With regard to this clone: Its antigen is unknown.

At survey level, the immunoSEQ assay was run in its v3.0 version. Sequencing was performed with immunoSEQ multiplex PCR; in TCRdb, only in-frame clones are kept and a portion is missing. This table has tens of thousands of clones, more than 80% appearing once. The sequences come from unsorted PBMCs, collected 0.3 years after starting antiretroviral therapy. The chain is built from TRBV6-1 and TRBJ2-3; TRBD2 aligns across 10 bases. This clonotype originated in a man in his forties with HIV. CDR3 sequence (DNA): TGTGCCAGCATTGATAGCGGGGGGAGCACAGATACGCAGTATTTT. This encodes CASIDSGGSTDTQYF.